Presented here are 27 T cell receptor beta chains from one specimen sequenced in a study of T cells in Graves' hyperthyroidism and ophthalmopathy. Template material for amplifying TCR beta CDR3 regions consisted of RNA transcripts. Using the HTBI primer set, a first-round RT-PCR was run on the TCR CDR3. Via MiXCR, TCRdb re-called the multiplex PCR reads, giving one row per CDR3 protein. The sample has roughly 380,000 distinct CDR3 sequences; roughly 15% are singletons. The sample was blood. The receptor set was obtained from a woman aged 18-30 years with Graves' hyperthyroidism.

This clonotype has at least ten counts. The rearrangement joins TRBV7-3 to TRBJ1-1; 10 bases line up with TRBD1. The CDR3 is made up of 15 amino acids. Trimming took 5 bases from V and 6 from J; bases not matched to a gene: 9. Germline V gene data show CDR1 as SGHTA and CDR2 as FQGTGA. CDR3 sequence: CASSRTGGDTSEAFF. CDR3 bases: TGTGCCAGCAGCAGGACAGGGGGAGACACTTCTGAAGCTTTCTTT.

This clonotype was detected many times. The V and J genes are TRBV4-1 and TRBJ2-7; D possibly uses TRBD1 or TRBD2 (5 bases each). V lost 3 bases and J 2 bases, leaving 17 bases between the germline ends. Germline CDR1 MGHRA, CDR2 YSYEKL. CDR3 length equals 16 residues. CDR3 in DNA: TGCGCCAGCAGCCAGGGTGAGGGACGGTGGCCCTACGAGCAGTACTTC. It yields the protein CASSQGEGRWPYEQYF.

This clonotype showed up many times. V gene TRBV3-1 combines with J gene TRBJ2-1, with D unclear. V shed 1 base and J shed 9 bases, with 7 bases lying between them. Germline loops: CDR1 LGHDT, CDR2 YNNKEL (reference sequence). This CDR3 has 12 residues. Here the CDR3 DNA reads TGTGCCAGCAGCCAAGGGGGTACTGAGCAGTTCTTC. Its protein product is CASSQGGTEQFF.

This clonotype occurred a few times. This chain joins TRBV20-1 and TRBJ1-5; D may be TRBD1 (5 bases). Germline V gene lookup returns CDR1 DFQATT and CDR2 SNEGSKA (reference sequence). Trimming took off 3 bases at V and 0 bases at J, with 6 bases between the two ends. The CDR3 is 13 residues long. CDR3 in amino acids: CSARGPSNQPQHF. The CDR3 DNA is TGCAGTGCTAGGGGACCTAGCAATCAGCCCCAGCATTTT.

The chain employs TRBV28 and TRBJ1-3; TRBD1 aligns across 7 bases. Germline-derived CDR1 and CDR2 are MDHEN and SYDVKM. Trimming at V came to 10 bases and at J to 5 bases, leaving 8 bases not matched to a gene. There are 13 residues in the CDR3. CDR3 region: CANSGGCRNTIYF. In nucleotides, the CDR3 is TGTGCCAACTCAGGGGGTTGTAGAAACACCATATATTTT.

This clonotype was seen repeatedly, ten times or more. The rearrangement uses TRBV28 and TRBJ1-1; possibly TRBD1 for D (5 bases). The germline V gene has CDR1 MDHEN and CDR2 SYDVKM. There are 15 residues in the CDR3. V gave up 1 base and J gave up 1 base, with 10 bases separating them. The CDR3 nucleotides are TGTGCCAGCAGTTTATATACGGGGGGGAACACTGAAGCTTTCTTT. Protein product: CASSLYTGGNTEAFF.

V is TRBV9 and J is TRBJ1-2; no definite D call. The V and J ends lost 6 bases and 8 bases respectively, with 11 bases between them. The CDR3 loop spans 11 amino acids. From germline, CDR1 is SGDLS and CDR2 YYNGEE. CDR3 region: CASTSSWGYTF. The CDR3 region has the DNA TGTGCCAGCACCTCGTCGTGGGGCTACACCTTC.

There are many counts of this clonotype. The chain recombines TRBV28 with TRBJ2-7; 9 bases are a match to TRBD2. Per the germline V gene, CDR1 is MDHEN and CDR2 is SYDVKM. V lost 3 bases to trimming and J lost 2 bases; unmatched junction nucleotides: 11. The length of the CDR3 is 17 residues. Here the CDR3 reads CASSLSSPGLAPYEQYF. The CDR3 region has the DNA TGTGCCAGCAGTTTGTCCTCCCCGGGACTAGCCCCCTACGAGCAGTACTTC.

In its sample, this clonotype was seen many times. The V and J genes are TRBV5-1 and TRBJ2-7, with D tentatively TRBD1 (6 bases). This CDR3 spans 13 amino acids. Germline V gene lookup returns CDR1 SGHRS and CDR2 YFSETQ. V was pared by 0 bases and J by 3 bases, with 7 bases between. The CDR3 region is CASSLVRGYEQYF. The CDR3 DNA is TGCGCCAGCAGCTTGGTCAGGGGCTACGAGCAGTACTTC.

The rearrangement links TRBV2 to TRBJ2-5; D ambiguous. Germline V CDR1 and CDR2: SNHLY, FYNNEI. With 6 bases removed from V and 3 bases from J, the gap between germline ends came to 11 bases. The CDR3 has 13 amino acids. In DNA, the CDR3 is TGTGCCAGCAGCTCGGGCTACGAAGAGACCCAGTACTTC. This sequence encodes CASSSGYEETQYF.

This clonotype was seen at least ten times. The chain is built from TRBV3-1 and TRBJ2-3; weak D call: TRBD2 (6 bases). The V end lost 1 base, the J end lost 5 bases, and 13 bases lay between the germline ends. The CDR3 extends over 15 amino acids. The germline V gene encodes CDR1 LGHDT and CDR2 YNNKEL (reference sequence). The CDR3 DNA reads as TGTGCCAGCAGCCAAGGGTCCAGCGGGCTAGATACGCAGTATTTT. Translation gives CASSQGSSGLDTQYF.

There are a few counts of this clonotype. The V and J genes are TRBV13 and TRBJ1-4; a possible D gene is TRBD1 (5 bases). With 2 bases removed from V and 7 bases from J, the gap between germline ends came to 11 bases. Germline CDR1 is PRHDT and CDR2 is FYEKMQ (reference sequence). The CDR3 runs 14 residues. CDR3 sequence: CASSLPGKREKLFF. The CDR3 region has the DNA TGTGCCAGCAGCTTACCAGGGAAGCGTGAAAAACTGTTTTTT. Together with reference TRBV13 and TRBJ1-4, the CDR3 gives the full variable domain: AAGVIQSPRHLIKEKRETATLKCYPIPRHDTVYWYQQGPGQDPQFLISFYEKMQSDKGSIPDRFSAQQFSDYHSELNMSSLELGDSALYFCASSLPGKREKLFFGSGTQLSVL.

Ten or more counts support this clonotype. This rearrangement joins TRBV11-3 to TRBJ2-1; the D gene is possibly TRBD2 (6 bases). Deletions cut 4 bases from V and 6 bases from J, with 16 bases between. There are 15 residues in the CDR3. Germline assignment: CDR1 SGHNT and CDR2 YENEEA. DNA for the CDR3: TGTGCCAGCAGCTCGGGGCTCGGGGGAGGCAATGAGCAGTTCTTC. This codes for CASSSGLGGGNEQFF.

CDR3 sequence (DNA): TGCGCCAGCAGCTTGTTTTCTAGCGGGAATGGAGCCGAGCAGTACTTC. Translating gives CASSLFSSGNGAEQYF. The V and J genes are TRBV5-1 and TRBJ2-7; 9 positions match TRBD2. This CDR3 has 16 amino acids. Germline assignment: CDR1 SGHRS and CDR2 YFSETQ. J was trimmed by 6 bases and V by 1 base; bases with no gene match: 11.

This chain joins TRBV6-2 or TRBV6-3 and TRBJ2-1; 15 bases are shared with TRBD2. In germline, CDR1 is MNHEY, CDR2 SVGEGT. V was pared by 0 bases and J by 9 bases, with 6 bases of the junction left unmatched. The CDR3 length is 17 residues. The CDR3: CASSYSRRTSGRVEQFF. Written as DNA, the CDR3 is TGTGCCAGCAGTTACTCGCGAAGGACTAGCGGGAGGGTTGAGCAGTTCTTC.

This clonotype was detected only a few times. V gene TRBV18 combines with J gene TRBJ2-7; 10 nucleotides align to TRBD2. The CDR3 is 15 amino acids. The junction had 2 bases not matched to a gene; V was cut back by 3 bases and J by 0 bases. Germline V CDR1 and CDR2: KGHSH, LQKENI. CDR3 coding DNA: TGTGCCAGCTCACCTTCTAGCGGGAGCTCCTACGAGCAGTACTTC. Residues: CASSPSSGSSYEQYF.

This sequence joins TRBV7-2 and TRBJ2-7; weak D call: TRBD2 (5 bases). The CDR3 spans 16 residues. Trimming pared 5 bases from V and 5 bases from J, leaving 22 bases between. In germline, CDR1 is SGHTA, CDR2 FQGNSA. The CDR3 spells CASSPALDGHGNEQYF. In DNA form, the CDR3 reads TGTGCCAGCAGCCCCGCCCTAGACGGGCACGGGAACGAGCAGTACTTC.

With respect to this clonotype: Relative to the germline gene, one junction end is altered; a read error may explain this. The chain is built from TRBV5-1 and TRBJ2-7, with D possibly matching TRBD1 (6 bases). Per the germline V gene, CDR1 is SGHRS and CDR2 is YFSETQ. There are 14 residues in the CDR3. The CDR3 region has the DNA TGTGCCAGCAGCAAAGGGGGTGCTCCCTACGAGCAGTACTTC. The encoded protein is CASSKGGAPYEQYF.

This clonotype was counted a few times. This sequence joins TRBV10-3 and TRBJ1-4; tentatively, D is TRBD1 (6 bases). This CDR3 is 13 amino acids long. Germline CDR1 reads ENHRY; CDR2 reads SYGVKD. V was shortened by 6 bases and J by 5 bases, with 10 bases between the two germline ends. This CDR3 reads CAIRDRQNEKLFF. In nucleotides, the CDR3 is TGTGCCATCAGAGACAGGCAGAATGAAAAACTGTTTTTT.

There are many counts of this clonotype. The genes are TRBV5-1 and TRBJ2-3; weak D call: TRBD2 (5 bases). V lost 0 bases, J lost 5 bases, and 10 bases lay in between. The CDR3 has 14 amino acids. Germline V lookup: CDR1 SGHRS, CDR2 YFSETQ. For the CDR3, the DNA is TGCGCCAGCAGCTTGGAATCTAGCCAAGATACGCAGTATTTT. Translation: CASSLESSQDTQYF.

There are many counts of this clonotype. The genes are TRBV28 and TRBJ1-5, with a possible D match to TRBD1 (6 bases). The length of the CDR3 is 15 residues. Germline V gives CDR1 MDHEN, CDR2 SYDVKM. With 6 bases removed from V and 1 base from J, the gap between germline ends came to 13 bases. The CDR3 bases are TGTGCCAGCAGAATCGACAGGTTAAGCAATCAGCCCCAGCATTTT. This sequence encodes CASRIDRLSNQPQHF.

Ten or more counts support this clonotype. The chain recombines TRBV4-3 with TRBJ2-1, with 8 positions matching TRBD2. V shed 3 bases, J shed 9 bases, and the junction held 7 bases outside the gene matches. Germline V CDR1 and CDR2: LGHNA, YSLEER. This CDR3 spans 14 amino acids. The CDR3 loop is CASSQGLEASEQFF. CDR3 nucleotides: TGCGCCAGCAGCCAGGGACTAGAGGCGAGTGAGCAGTTCTTC.

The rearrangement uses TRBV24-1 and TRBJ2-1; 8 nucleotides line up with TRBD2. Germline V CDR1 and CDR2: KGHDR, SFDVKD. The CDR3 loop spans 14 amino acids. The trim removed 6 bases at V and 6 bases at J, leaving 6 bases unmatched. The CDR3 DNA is TGTGCCACCAGTTTCAGCGGGAGAAGCAATGAGCAGTTCTTC. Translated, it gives CATSFSGRSNEQFF.

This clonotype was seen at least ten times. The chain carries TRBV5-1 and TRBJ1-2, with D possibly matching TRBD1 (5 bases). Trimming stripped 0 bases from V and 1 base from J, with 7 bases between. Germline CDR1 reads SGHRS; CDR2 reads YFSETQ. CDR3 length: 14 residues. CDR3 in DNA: TGCGCCAGCAGCTTGGTTCAGGGTAACTATGGCTACACCTTC. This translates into CASSLVQGNYGYTF.

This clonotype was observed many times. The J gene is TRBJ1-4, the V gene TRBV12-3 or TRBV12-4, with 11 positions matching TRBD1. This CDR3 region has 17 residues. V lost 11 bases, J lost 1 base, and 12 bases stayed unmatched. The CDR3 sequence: CASSNRDRGITNEKLFF. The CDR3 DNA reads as TGTGCCTCCTCGAATAGGGACAGGGGGATAACTAATGAAAAACTGTTTTTT.

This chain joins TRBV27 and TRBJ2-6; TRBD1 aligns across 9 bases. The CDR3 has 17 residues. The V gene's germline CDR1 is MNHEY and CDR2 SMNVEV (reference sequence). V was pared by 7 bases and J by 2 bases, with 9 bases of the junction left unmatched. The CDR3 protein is CASTKKGQGAGANVLTF. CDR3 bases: TGTGCCAGCACTAAGAAGGGACAGGGAGCTGGGGCCAACGTCCTGACTTTC.

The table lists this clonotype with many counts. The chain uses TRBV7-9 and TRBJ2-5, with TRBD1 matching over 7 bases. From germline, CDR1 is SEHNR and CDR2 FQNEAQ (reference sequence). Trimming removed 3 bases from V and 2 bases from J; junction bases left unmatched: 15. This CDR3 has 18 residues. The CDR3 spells CASSFGGFMTGKQETQYF. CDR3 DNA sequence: TGTGCCAGCAGCTTTGGGGGATTCATGACAGGGAAACAAGAGACCCAGTACTTC.